Only a few counts were recorded for the clone carrying this T cell receptor beta chain. Antigen specificity is unknown. The data belong to a study of T cell repertoires in cytomegalovirus infection. Study-wide results and limits: CMV carriers with the relevant HLA were identified by cumulative public TCR beta family frequency. The ex vivo response was dominated by HLA-C-restricted CMV-specific TCR beta clonotypes.

CDR3 length equals 15 residues. V lost 8 bases and J lost 0, with 17 bases in between. Per germline, CDR1 MDHEN and CDR2 SYDVKM. Using its own MiXCR run on the reads, TCRdb lists one record per CDR3 protein. The sample consists of 380,000 or so distinct CDR3 sequences, roughly 36% of them appearing once. The chain uses TRBV28 and TRBJ2-7; D is ambiguous. Sequencing was performed on cultured PBMCs, taken from culture after CMV antigen stimulation. The origin of this receptor is a human donor in good health (CMV status not recorded). Some clones in this sample may be carry-over from other donors' samples. This CDR3 reads CASLTQGRSSYEQYF. Here the CDR3 DNA reads TGTGCCAGCCTTACCCAAGGCCGGAGCTCCTACGAGCAGTACTTC.